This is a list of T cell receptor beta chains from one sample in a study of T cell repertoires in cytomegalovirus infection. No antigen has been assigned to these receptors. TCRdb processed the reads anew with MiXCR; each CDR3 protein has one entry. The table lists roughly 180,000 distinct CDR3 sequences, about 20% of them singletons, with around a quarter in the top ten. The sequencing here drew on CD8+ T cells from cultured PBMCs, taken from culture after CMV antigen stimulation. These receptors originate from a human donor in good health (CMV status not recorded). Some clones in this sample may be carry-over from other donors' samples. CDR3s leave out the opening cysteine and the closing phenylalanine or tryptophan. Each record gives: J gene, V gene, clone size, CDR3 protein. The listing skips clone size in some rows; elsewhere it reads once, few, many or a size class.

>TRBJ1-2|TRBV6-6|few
ASSYHLHTGGHGYT
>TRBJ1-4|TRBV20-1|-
SARDWTRPVEKLF
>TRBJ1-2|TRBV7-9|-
ASSDRRPLTSNYGYT
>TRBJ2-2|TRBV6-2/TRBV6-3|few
ASTFGQFTGELF
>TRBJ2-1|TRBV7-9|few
ASSYPGGGNEQF
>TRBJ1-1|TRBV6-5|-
ASSYFGVGRGVNTEAF
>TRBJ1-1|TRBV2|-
ASSETGRSTEAF
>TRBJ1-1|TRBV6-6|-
ASSYSDPLNTEAF
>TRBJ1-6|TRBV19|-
ASSITPRSPLH
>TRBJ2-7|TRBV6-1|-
ASSEGRGSPSYEQY
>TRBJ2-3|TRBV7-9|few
ASSLGPDTQY
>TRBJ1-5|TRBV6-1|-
ASSKQSYSNQPQH
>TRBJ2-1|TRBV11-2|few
ASSLVSVGEHSDEQF
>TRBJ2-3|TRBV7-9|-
ASSFPEKRGPRSTDTQY
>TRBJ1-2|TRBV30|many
AWREGTGTVYYGYT
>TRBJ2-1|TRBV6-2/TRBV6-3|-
ATLERRGGGDNEQF
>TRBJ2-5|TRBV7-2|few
ASSSRDLQETQY
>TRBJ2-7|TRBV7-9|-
ASSMAGYEQY
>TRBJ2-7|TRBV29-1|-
SVEDGDRSYEQY
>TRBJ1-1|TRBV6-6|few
ASSGGDEVGTEAF
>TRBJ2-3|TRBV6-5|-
ASRREQVTDTQY
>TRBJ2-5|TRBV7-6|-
ASSLAVPRGKETQY
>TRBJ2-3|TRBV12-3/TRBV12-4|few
ASRESAGSTDTQY
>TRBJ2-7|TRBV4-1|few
ASSQETGEDEQY
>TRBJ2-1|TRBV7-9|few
ASSLGQTPYNEQF
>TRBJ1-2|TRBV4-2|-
ASSQDVPPGERGYGYT
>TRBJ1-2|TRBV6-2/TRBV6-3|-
ASSYSPGNPNYGYT
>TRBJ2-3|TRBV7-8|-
ASSPLGAGALTRTDTQY
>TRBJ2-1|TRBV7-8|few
ASSMGLGSADEQF
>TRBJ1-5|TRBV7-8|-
ASSLIRGTQH
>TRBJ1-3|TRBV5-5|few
ASSLDRGSGNTIY
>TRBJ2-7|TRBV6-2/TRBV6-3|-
ASSITGKYEQY
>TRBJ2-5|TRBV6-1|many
ASSSGGSETQY
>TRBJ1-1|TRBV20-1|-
SARDRAPEAF
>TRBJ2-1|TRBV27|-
ASSPNYNEQF
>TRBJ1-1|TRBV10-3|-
AIKDSFTDTEAF
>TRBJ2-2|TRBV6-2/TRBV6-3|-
ASSPDRGSDTGELF
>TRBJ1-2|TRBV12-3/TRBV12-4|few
ASALGGMHT
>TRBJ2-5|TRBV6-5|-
ASRVTGGRETQY
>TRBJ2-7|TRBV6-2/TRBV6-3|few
ASSYSIRRGLGTYEQY
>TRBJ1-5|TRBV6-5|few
ASGTVQPQH
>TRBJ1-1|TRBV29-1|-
SVGRNTEAF
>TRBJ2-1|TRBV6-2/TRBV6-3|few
ASSYPTGLERENEQF
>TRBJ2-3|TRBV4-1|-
ASSQERLAGFTDTQY
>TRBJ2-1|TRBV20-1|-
SASRANSYNEQF